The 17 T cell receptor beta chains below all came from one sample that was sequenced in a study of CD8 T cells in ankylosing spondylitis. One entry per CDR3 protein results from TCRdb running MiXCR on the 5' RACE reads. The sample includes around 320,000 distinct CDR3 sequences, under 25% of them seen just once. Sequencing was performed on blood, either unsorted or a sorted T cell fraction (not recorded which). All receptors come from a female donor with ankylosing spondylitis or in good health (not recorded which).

As DNA, the CDR3 is TGCAGTGCTAGCACAGGACAGGGACCATGGGAGACCCAGTACTTC. It yields the protein CSASTGQGPWETQYF. The V and J genes are TRBV20-1 and TRBJ2-5; 8 bases line up with TRBD1. J was trimmed by 5 bases and V by 3 bases; bases with no gene match: 11. In germline, CDR1 is DFQATT, CDR2 SNEGSKA (reference sequence). The CDR3 sequence is 15 residues long.

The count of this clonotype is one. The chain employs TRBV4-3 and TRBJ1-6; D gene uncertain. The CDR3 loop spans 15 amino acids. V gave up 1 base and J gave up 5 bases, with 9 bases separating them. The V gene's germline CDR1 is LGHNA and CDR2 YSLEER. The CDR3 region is CASSQAPGDNSPLHF. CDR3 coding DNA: TGCGCCAGCAGCCAAGCCCCAGGAGATAATTCACCCCTCCACTTT.

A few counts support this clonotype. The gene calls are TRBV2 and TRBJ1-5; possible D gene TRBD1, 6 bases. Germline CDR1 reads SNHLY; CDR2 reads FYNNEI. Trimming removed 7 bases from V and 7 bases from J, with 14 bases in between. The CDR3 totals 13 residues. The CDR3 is CASKIQGFQPQHF. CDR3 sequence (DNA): TGTGCCAGCAAGATACAGGGTTTCCAGCCCCAGCATTTT.

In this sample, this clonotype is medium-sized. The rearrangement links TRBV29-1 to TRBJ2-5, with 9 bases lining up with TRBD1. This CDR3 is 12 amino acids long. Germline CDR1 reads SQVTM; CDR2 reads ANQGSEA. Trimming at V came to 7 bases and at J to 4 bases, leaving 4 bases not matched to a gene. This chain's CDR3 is CSGYRGRETQYF. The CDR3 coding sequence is TGCAGCGGATACAGGGGGCGAGAGACCCAGTACTTC.

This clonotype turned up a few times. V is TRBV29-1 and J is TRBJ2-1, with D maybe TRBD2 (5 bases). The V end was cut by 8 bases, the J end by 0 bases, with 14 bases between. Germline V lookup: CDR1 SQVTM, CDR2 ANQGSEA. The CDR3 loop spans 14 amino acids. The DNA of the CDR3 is TGCAGCTCGGCTGGGAGCGGCTCCTACAATGAGCAGTTCTTC. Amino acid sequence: CSSAGSGSYNEQFF.

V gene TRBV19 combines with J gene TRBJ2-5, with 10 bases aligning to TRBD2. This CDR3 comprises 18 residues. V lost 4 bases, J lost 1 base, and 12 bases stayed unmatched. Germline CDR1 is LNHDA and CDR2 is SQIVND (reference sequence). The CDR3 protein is CASSSGTSVEWGQETQYF. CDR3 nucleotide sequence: TGTGCCAGTAGTAGCGGGACTAGCGTTGAGTGGGGCCAAGAGACCCAGTACTTC.

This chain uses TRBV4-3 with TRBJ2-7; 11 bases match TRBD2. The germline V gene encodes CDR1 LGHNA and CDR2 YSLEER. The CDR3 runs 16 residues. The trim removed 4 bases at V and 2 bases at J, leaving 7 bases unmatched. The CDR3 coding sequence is TGCGCCAGCAGCCCTACGGCGACTAGCGGGACCTACGAGCAGTACTTC. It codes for CASSPTATSGTYEQYF.

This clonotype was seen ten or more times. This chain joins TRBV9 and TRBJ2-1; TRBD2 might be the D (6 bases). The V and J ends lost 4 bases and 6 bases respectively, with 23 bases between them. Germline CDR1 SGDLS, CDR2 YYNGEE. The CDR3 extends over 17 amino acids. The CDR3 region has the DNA TGTGCCAGCAGCAGACACTTGGAGGGCCCCGTGGGCAATGAGCAGTTCTTC. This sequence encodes CASSRHLEGPVGNEQFF.

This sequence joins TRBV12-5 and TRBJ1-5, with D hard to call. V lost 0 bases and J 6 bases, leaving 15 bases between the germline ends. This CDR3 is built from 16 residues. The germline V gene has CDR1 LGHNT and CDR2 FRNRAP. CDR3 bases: TGTGCTAGTGGTTTGGTACTGGGGAGCCTTAGTCAGCCCCAGCATTTT. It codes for CASGLVLGSLSQPQHF.

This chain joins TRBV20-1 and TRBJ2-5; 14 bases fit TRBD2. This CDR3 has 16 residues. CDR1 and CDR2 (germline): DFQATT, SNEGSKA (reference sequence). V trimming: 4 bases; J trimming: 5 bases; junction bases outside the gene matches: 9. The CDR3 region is CSAILWTSGRRETQYF. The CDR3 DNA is TGCAGTGCTATTCTATGGACTAGCGGGAGGAGGGAGACCCAGTACTTC.

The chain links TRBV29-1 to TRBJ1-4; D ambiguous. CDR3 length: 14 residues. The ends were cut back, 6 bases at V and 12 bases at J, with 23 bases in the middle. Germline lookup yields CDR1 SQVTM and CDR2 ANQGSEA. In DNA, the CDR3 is TGCAGCGTCCGGTCCCCCGGGAGAGAAAGGGAACTGTTTTTT. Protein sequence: CSVRSPGRERELFF.

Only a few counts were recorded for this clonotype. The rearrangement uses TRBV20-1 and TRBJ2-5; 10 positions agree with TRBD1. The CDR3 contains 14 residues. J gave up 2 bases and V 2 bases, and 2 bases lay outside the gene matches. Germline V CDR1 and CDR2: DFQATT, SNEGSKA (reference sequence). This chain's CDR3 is CSARWTGGQETQYF. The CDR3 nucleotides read TGCAGTGCTAGATGGACAGGGGGGCAAGAGACCCAGTACTTC.

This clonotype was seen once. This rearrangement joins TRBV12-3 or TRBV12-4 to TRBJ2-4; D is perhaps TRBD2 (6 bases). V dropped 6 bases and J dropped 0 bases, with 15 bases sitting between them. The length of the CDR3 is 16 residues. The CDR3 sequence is CASSAGSAIAKNIQYF. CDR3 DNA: TGTGCCAGCAGCGCGGGGTCAGCCATAGCCAAAAACATTCAGTACTTC.

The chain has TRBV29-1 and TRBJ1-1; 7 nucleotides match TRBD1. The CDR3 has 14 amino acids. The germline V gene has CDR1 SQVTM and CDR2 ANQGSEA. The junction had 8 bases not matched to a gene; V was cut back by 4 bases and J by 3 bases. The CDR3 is CSVAIGQEYTEAFF. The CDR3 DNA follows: TGCAGCGTTGCGATAGGACAGGAGTACACTGAAGCTTTCTTT. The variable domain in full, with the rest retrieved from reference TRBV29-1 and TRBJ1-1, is SAVISQKPSRDICQRGTSLTIQCQVDSQVTMMFWYRQQPGQSLTLIATANQGSEATYESGFVIDKFPISRPNLTFSTLTVSNMSPEDSSIYLCSVAIGQEYTEAFFGQGTRLTVV.

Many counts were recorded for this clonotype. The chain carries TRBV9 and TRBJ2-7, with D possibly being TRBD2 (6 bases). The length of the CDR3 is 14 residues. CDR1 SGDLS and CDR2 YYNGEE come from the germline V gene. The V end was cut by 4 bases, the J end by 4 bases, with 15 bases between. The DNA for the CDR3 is TGTGCCAGCAGCCCGGGGAGGACTCTTTACGAGCAGTACTTC. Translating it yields CASSPGRTLYEQYF. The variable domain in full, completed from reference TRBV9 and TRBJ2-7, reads DSGVTQTPKHLITATGQRVTLRCSPRSGDLSVYWYQQSLDQGLQFLIQYYNGEERAKGNILERFSAQQFPDLHSELNLSSLELGDSALYFCASSPGRTLYEQYFGPGTRLTVT.

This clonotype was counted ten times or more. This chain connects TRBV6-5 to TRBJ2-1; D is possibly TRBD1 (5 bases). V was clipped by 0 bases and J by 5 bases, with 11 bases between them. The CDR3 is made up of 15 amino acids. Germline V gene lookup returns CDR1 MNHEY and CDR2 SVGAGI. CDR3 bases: TGTGCCAGCAGTTACTCGGGCCAGGGTGACAATGAGCAGTTCTTC. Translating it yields CASSYSGQGDNEQFF.

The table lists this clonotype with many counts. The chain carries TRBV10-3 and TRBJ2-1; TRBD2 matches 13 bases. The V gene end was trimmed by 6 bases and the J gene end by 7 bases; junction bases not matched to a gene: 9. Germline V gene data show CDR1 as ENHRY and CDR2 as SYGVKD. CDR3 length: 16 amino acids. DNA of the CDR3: TGTGCCATCAGGCCCGCCGGGACTAGCGGGATGAATGAGCAGTTCTTC. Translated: CAIRPAGTSGMNEQFF.